This T cell receptor beta chain was sequenced in a study of response to subunit inactivated influenza vaccine. TCRdb recomputed calls from the RT-PCR reads with MiXCR, one row per CDR3 protein. The data show about 800,000 distinct CDR3 sequences, about 20% seen once. As regards this clonotype: Its antigen is not identified.

Study findings and constraints: There was a suggestion from the authors that each seasonal influenza vaccination recruits few new T cells.

The CDR3 length is 13 residues. CDR1 is KGHDR and CDR2 is SFDVKD in the germline V gene. V was clipped by 5 bases and J by 0 bases, with 6 bases between them. This specimen consisted of PBMCs from blood, obtained roughly 5 days after vaccination. The V gene is TRBV24-1, the J gene TRBJ1-1; D is unresolved. The TCR originated in a man in his fifties or sixties who received an inactivated influenza vaccine. The CDR3 bases are TGTGCCACCAGTGCTTCAGTGAACACTGAAGCTTTCTTT. It is translated as CATSASVNTEAFF.